This section outlines one T cell receptor (beta chain) sequence together with its context. This clone was counted once. This clone's antigen is unknown. No much larger clonotype is one base removed from it; base qualities were not supplied. The sample originates from a study of shared clonotypes between healthy human individuals (dated by TCRdb to 2018 to 2020). A note on the overall study: A few men and a couple of women, aged 18 to 49 years, made up the cohort. Each donor's leukapheresis produced roughly between roughly 0.85 and 10 billion PBMCs. Libraries were prepared and TCR repertoires were sequenced by different laboratories using diverse techniques, in order to increase sequencing depth and limit assay-specific biases. To estimate repertoire size and how much clonotype sharing occurs between individuals, the study deeply sequenced the blood TCR repertoires of about five healthy adults. For each donor, CD4 naive and CD4 memory were each run on three plates, CD8 naive on two plates, and CD8 memory on one plate. Summary of the overall study and its limitations: The small number of donors limited the genetic and exposure-history diversity represented. Larger estimated clonotype richness was generally found for naive subsets than for memory subsets. Sampling was limited to blood, and TCR repertoires in tissue likely differ from TCR repertoires in blood. Pairwise subsampling led to the expectation that sequencing depth would affect the degree of clonotype sharing among donors. Across several donors, 4.5% to 6.5% of naive CD4, around 3.3% of naive CD8, 2.3% of memory CD4, and around 0.4% of memory CD8 clonotypes were shared. Even with the large sequencing depth, rarefaction of the sorted-subset datasets indicated that sequencing was incomplete. Compared with non-shared clonotypes, clonotypes shared by all four sorted-subset donors had higher generation probabilities.

Using the deep immunoSEQ assay, TCR CDR3 regions were amplified from genomic DNA by multiplex PCR. Genomic DNA extracted from each cell subset was distributed evenly over all wells of several immunoSEQ 96-well plates, and each plate served as one replicate. For sorted subsets, each replicate PCR was loaded with 200 to 250 ng genomic DNA, equivalent to some 31,000 T cell genomes. Purified libraries were quantified with a Qubit 3.0 fluorometer, sized on a Bioanalyzer 2100, and re-quantified with the KAPA Library Quantification kit. Every immunoSEQ 96-well plate was sequenced on a dedicated single-read 150-cycle Illumina NextSeq 550 flow cell. Concerning the study's data processing: Because the immunoSEQ output held only junctional sequences and lacked quality scores, the filtering could not match the filtering applied to full-length reads. To assign V/J genes and CDR3, sequences were annotated against IMGT germline references using PyIR, a Python wrapper for IgBLAST v1.9. Any read was removed if the V/J assignment was weak (E-value above 1e-6), the CDR3 was missing, or the read contained stop codons, out-of-frame junctions, or ambiguous translated residues. V3J clonotypes were defined by identical inferred V gene, J gene, and CDR3 amino acid sequence. The percentage overlap between two repertoires was calculated by dividing the number of shared unique clonotypes by the size of the smaller repertoire. Richness of each repertoire was evaluated using RTK rarefaction, the Chao1 estimator, and Recon v2.1 estimates of unobserved clonotypes. OLGA was used to compute generation probabilities for all TCRbeta clonotypes that the gDNA method yielded from a handful of donors. Entries here come from immuneACCESS through TCRdb and include only in-frame sequences with V and J called. Some clones fail to appear in such tables; in the studies checked, an unresolved V gene covers under half of the shortfall, and the cause of the remainder is unknown. V and J calls and clone size come straight from that table; D and trimming were deduced from the DNA. The sample table shows millions of clones, and around 90% are seen once. Roughly 0.14% of the sample goes to the ten largest clones.

Donors were healthy HIV-negative adults with no recently reported acute infections or vaccinations. Every donor was a Caucasian adult residing in Nashville, Tennessee, USA. Magnetic negative selection was used to enrich CD4+ T cells, after which naive cells were positively selected on CD45RA and the negative fraction became the memory subset. Blood was obtained by leukapheresis, after which PBMCs were separated by Ficoll-Histopaque density gradient centrifugation and cryopreserved in liquid nitrogen vapor phase. Purity and quantity of every magnetically sorted T cell population were checked by analytical flow cytometry. Each sorted fraction had its genomic DNA isolated and then quantified by UV absorbance on a Nanodrop 2000c. V and J lose 2 bases and 0 bases, and a span of 11 bases separates them. The CDR3 runs 16 residues from the cysteine to the phenylalanine. This entry keeps only the CDR3 DNA: 48 bases, framed from base 1. CDR1 and CDR2, looked up from the germline V gene, are SGHRS and YFSETQ.

The origin of this receptor is a man younger than 35 in good health. What was sequenced was naive CD4+ T cells sorted from blood. Taken with the paper, the label for cell subset or site translates to: CD45RA+ positively selected. Here the chain combines TRBV5-1 and TRBJ2-2; the D region possibly corresponds to TRBD2 (6 bases align). DNA sequence: TGCGCCAGCAGCTTAGGAGGGCCTACGAACACCGGGGAGCTGTTTTTT. Translated, it gives CASSLGGPTNTGELFF. Outside the CDR3, residues come from the reference TRBV5-1 and TRBJ2-2 proteins, so the full variable domain is: KAGVTQTPRYLIKTRGQQVTLSCSPISGHRSVSWYQQTPGQGLQFLFEYFSETQRNKGNFPGRFSGRQFSNSRSEMNVSTLELGDSALYLCASSLGGPTNTGELFFGEGSRLTVL.